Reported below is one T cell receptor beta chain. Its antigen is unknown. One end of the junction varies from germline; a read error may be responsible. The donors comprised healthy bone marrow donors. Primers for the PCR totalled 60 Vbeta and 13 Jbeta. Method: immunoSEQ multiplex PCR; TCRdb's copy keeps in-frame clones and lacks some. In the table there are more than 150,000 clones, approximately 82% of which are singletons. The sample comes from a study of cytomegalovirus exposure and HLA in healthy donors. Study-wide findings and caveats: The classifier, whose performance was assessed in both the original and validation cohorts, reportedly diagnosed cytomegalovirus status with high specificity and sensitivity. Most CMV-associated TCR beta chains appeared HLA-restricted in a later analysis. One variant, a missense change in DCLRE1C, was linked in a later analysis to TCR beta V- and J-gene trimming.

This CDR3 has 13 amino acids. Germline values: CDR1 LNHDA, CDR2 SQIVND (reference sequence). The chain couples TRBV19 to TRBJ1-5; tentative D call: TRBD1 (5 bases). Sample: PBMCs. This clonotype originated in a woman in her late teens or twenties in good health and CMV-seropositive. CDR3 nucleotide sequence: TGTGCCAGTAGGTCAGGGCATTATCAGTCCCAGCATTTT. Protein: CASRSGHYQSQHF. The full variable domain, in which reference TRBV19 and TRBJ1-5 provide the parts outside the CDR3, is DGGITQSPKYLFRKEGQNVTLSCEQNLNHDAMYWYRQDPGQGLRLIYYSQIVNDFQKGDIAEGYSVSREKKESFPLTVTSAQKNPTAFYLCASRSGHYQSQHFGDGTRLSIL.